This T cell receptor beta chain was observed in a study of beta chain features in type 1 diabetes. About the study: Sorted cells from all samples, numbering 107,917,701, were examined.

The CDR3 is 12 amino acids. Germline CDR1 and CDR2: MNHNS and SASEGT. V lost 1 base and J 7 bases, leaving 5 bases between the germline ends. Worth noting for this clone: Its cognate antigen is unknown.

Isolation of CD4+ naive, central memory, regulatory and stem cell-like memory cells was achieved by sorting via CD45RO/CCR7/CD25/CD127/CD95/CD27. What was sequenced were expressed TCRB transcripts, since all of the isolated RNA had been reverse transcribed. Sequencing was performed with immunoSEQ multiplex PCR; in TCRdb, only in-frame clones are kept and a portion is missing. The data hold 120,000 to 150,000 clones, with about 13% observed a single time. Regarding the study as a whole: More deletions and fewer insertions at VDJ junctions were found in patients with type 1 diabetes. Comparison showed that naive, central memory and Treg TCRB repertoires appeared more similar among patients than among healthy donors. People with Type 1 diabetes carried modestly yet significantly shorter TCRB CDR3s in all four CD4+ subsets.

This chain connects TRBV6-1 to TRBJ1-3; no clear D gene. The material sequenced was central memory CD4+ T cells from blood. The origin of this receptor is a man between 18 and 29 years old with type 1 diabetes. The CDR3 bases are TGTGCCAGCAGTGAAGTCCGGAACACCATATATTTT. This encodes CASSEVRNTIYF.